These 17 T cell receptor beta chains were sequenced from one sample in a study of blood T cell repertoires in COVID-19. Here immunoSEQ multiplex PCR was the method, and the copy in TCRdb shows in-frame clones only, minus some. This table holds fewer than 45,000 clones, around 84% found once. The sequencing input was peripheral blood. The receptors were gathered from a human donor in a cohort sampled during active COVID-19.

This chain uses TRBV18 with TRBJ2-3; D is possibly TRBD2 (6 bases). V was clipped by 5 bases and J by 6 bases, with 12 bases between them. Germline CDR1 and CDR2: KGHSH and LQKENI. The CDR3 is made up of 13 amino acids. In DNA form, the CDR3 reads TGTGCCAGCTCATCAGCCGGGAGCGATACGCAGTATTTT. It is translated as CASSSAGSDTQYF.

The chain joins TRBV11-2 to TRBJ2-5, with 11 bases identical to TRBD2. J gave up 1 base and V 3 bases, and 1 base lay outside the gene matches. CDR1 SGHAT and CDR2 FQNNGV come from the germline V gene. The CDR3 covers 15 residues. The CDR3 reads CASSFSGGAQETQYF. The CDR3 DNA reads TGTGCCAGCAGCTTTAGCGGGGGGGCCCAAGAGACCCAGTACTTC.

V gene TRBV21-1 combines with J gene TRBJ2-1; the table's TRBD2 call for D was not verified on the DNA. TRBV21-1 is noted as a pseudogene. The CDR3 covers 15 residues. The CDR3 DNA reads as TGTGCCAGCAGCGAACGCCGGGTTTCCTACAATGAGCAGTTCTTC. This gives the protein CASSERRVSYNEQFF.

V is TRBV29-1 and J is TRBJ2-1; 8 positions agree with TRBD1. Germline V gives CDR1 SQVTM, CDR2 ANQGSEA. The CDR3 contains 13 residues. The V and J ends lost 6 bases and 1 base, in that order; junction bases with no gene match: 2. The CDR3 here is CSVNRGSYNEQFF. In DNA, the CDR3 is TGCAGCGTAAACAGGGGGTCCTACAATGAGCAGTTCTTC.

This clone was recorded once. This chain connects TRBV5-1 to TRBJ2-2; D possibly corresponds to TRBD1 (5 bases). V lost 0 bases to trimming and J lost 2 bases, with 11 bases between them. This CDR3 is built from 16 residues. CDR1 and CDR2 from the germline V gene are SGHRS and YFSETQ. The CDR3 loop reads CASSLGRVRNTGELFF. In DNA, the CDR3 is TGCGCCAGCAGCTTGGGCAGGGTTCGAAACACCGGGGAGCTGTTTTTT. The variable domain in full, completed from reference TRBV5-1 and TRBJ2-2, reads KAGVTQTPRYLIKTRGQQVTLSCSPISGHRSVSWYQQTPGQGLQFLFEYFSETQRNKGNFPGRFSGRQFSNSRSEMNVSTLELGDSALYLCASSLGRVRNTGELFFGEGSRLTVL.

The J gene is TRBJ1-3, the V gene TRBV29-1, with a weak D call TRBD1 (5 bases). The germline V gene encodes CDR1 SQVTM and CDR2 ANQGSEA. This CDR3 region has 14 residues. V lost 6 bases, J lost 2 bases, and 14 bases lay in between. CDR3 in DNA: TGCAGCGTAAGAGCCGGGACTGCTGGAAACACCATATATTTT. It encodes CSVRAGTAGNTIYF.

The CDR3 coding sequence is TGTGCCAGCAGCCCCCGACAGGGTTCGGGCGAGCAGTACTTC. This encodes CASSPRQGSGEQYF. The chain carries TRBV7-2 and TRBJ2-7, with 7 bases aligning to TRBD1. V dropped 5 bases and J dropped 6; count of bases not matched to a gene: 10. Germline CDR1 and CDR2: SGHTA and FQGNSA. The CDR3 has 14 amino acids.

The chain combines TRBV19 with TRBJ2-2, with 9 bases aligning to TRBD1. The CDR3 is 15 residues long. Unmatched junction bases numbered 4, after V lost 5 bases and J lost 3 bases. The germline CDR1 and CDR2 sequences are LNHDA and SQIVND (reference sequence). CDR3 amino acids: CASSARDRDTGELFF. DNA of the CDR3: TGTGCCAGTAGTGCCCGGGACAGGGACACCGGGGAGCTGTTTTTT.

In its sample, this clone was seen a few times. The rearrangement links TRBV29-1 to TRBJ1-1, with D possibly being TRBD1 (6 bases). The CDR3 covers 13 residues. The germline gives CDR1 SQVTM, CDR2 ANQGSEA. CDR3 nucleotide sequence: TGCGCGGGGGGCTCACGGGTGAACACTGAAGCTTTCTTT. It translates to CAGGSRVNTEAFF.

The V gene is TRBV6-5, the J gene TRBJ1-6, with a weak D call TRBD1 (5 bases). This CDR3 comprises 15 residues. V was cut by 9 bases and J by 0 bases, with 12 bases left in between. Germline values: CDR1 MNHEY, CDR2 SVGAGI. The CDR3: CASRQTLSYNSPLHF. Written as DNA, the CDR3 is TGTGCCAGTCGACAGACTCTCTCCTATAATTCACCCCTCCACTTT.

The chain has TRBV3-1 (or the pseudogene TRBV3-2) and TRBJ1-1; weak D call: TRBD1 (6 bases). The CDR3 is 14 amino acids. With 3 bases removed from V and 2 bases from J, the gap between germline ends came to 10 bases. The V gene's germline CDR1 is LGHDT and CDR2 YNNKEL (reference sequence). The CDR3 DNA sequence: TGTGCCAGCAGCCAGACAGGTTCTAACACTGAAGCTTTCTTT. It specifies CASSQTGSNTEAFF.

This chain links TRBV19 with TRBJ2-5; 9 nucleotides agree with TRBD2. CDR3 length equals 15 residues. V dropped 1 base and J dropped 5; count of bases not matched to a gene: 5. The germline V gene has CDR1 LNHDA and CDR2 SQIVND (reference sequence). The CDR3 DNA is TGTGCCAGTAGTATAGGGTCCAGCGGGGGGGAGACCCAGTACTTC. This gives the protein CASSIGSSGGETQYF. Drawing the rest from reference TRBV19 and TRBJ2-5, the complete variable domain is DGGITQSPKYLFRKEGQNVTLSCEQNLNHDAMYWYRQDPGQGLRLIYYSQIVNDFQKGDIAEGYSVSREKKESFPLTVTSAQKNPTAFYLCASSIGSSGGETQYFGPGTRLLVL.

The chain is built from TRBV7-9 and TRBJ2-2; D uncertain. The CDR3 runs to 12 residues. The germline V gene encodes CDR1 SEHNR and CDR2 FQNEAQ (reference sequence). V was trimmed by 4 bases and J by 6 bases, leaving 6 bases between them. The CDR3, as DNA: TGTGCCAGCAGCTCCCGTCCCGGGGAGCTGTTTTTT. Residues: CASSSRPGELFF.

The chain combines TRBV5-4 with TRBJ1-2; weak D call: TRBD1 (5 bases). V was pared by 6 bases and J by 7 bases, with 13 bases between. The CDR3 loop spans 12 amino acids. Germline V gene lookup returns CDR1 SGHNT and CDR2 YYREEE (reference sequence). CDR3 coding DNA: TGTGCCAGCACCTTTCGGGGGGGTGGCTACACCTTC. It codes for CASTFRGGGYTF.

This clone was seen a handful of times. The chain couples TRBV6-5 to TRBJ2-5; 7 bases agree with TRBD2. After removal of 6 bases from V and 4 bases from J, the junction contained 11 bases not matched to a gene. The CDR3 spans 15 residues. Looked up from germline, CDR1 is MNHEY and CDR2 is SVGAGI. The DNA for the CDR3 is TGTGCCAGCAGACCGTGGACTAGTGGGTCAGAGACCCAGTACTTC. Protein sequence: CASRPWTSGSETQYF.

The chain uses TRBV6-6 and TRBJ2-5; 11 bases line up with TRBD2. V gave up 6 bases and J gave up 5 bases; unmatched junction bases: 8. The CDR3 sequence is 15 residues long. From germline, CDR1 is MNHNY and CDR2 SVGAGI (reference sequence). The CDR3 region is CASSTGLAVKETQYF. The CDR3 DNA reads as TGTGCCAGCAGCACGGGACTAGCGGTTAAGGAGACCCAGTACTTC.

This rearrangement joins TRBV10-3 to TRBJ2-2, with 8 bases that match TRBD1. Germline values: CDR1 ENHRY, CDR2 SYGVKD. The CDR3 totals 14 residues. Trimming removed 4 bases from V and 6 bases from J; junction bases left unmatched: 4. The CDR3 DNA sequence: TGTGCCATCAGTGGATCGACAGGGGCCGGGGAGCTGTTTTTT. As protein: CAISGSTGAGELFF.